The clone carrying this TCR beta chain was seen a handful of times. Using immunoSEQ multiplex PCR, the repertoire was profiled, and TCRdb retains in-frame clones only, with some absent. The table records some 150,000 clones, 70% to 90% of them present only once. The age range of participants was 18 to 89 years, with residence in about 25 US areas. The data originate from a study of blood T cell repertoires in COVID-19. This CDR3 contains 15 residues. Per germline, CDR1 SGHRS and CDR2 YFSETQ. V was trimmed by 0 bases and J by 1 base, leaving 10 bases between them. This clonotype originated in a man aged 45-65 years who had recovered from COVID-19. The chain has TRBV5-1 and TRBJ1-1, with a tentative D call TRBD1 (6 bases). The sample consisted of PBMCs or T cells enriched from blood (not recorded which). The CDR3 sequence: CASSLARGWNTEAFF. The CDR3 DNA reads TGCGCCAGCAGCTTGGCCAGGGGTTGGAACACTGAAGCTTTCTTT.